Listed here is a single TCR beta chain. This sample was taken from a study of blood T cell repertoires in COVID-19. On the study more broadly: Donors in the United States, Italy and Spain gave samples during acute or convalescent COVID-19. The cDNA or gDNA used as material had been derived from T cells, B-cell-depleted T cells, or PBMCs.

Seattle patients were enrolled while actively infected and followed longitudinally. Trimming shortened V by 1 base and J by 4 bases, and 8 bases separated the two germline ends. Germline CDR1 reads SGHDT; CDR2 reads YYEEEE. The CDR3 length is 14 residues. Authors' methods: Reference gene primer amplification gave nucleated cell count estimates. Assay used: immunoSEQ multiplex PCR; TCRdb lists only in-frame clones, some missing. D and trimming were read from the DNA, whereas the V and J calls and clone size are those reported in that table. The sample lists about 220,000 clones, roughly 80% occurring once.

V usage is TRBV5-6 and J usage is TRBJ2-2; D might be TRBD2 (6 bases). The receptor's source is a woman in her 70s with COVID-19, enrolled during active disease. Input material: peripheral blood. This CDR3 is CASSLTSFTGELFF. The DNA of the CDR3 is TGTGCCAGCAGCTTGACTAGCTTCACCGGGGAGCTGTTTTTT.